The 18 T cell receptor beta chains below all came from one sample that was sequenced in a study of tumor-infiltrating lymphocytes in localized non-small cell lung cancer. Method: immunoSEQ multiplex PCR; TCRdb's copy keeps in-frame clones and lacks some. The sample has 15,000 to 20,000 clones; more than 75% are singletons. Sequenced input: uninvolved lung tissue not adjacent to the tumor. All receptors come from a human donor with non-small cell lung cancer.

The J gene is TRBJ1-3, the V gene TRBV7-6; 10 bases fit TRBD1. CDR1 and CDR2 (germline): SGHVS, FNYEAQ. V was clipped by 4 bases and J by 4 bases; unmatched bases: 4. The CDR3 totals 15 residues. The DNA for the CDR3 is TGTGCCAGCAGCTCGACAGGGGGCGCCGGAAACACCATATATTTT. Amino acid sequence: CASSSTGGAGNTIYF.

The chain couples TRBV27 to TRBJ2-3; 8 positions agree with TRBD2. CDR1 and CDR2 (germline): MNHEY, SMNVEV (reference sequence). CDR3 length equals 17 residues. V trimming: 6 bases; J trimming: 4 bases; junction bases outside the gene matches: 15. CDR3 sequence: CASRRTLDWREADTQYF. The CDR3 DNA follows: TGTGCCAGCAGAAGAACCCTGGACTGGCGGGAGGCAGATACGCAGTATTTT.

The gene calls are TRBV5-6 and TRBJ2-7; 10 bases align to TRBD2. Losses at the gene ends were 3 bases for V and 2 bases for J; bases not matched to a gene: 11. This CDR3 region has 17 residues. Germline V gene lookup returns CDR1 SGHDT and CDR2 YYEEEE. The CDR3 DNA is TGTGCCAGCAGCTCCACGTTGGGACTAGCGACTCCCTACGAGCAGTACTTC. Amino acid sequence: CASSSTLGLATPYEQYF.

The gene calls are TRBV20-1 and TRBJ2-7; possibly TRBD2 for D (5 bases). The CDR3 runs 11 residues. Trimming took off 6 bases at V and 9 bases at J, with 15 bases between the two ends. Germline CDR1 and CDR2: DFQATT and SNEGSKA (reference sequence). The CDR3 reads CSASSTLGQYF. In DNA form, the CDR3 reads TGCAGTGCGTCTAGCACGCTGGGGCAGTACTTC.

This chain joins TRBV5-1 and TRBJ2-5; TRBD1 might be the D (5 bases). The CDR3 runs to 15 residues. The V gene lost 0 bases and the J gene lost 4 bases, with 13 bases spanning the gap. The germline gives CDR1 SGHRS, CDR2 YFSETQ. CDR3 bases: TGCGCCAGCAGCTTGGTAGCAGGGCTCGGAGAGACCCAGTACTTC. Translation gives CASSLVAGLGETQYF.

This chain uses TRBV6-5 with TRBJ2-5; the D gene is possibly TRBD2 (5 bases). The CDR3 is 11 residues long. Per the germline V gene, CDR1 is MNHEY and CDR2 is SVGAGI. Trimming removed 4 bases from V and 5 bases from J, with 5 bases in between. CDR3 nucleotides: TGTGCCAGCAGTTCGGGGGAGACCCAGTACTTC. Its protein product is CASSSGETQYF.

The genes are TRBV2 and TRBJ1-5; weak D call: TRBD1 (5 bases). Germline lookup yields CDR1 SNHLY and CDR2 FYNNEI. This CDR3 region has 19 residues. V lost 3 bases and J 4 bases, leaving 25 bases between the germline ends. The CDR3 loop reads CASSESTAAGGLPNQPQHF. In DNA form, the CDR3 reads TGTGCCAGCAGTGAGTCCACTGCCGCGGGGGGGTTACCTAATCAGCCCCAGCATTTT. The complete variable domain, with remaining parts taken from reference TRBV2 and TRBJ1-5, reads EPEVTQTPSHQVTQMGQEVILRCVPISNHLYFYWYRQILGQKVEFLVSFYNNEISEKSEIFDDQFSVERPDGSNFTLKIRSTKLEDSAMYFCASSESTAAGGLPNQPQHFGDGTRLSIL.

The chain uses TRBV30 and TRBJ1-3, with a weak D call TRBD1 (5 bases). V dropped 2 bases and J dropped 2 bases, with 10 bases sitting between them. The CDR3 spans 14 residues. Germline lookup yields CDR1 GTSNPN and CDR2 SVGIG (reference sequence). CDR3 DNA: TGTGCCTGGAGTCTCAGGGAGGCTGGAAACACCATATATTTT. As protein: CAWSLREAGNTIYF.

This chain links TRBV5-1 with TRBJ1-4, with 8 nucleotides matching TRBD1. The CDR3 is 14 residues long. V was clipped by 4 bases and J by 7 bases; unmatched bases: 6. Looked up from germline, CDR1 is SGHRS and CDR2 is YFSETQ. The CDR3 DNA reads TGCGCCAGCAGCCTCGGACAGGGAGGTGAAAAACTGTTTTTT. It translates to CASSLGQGGEKLFF.

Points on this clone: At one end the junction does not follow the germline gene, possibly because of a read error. CDR3 nucleotide sequence: TGTGCCAGCAGCCAAGATTTGACAGGGCAACGCTCTTTC. Translated, it gives CASSQDLTGQRSF. This chain uses TRBV14 with TRBJ2-4; 7 bases are shared with TRBD1. The CDR3 is 13 amino acids. Looked up from germline, CDR1 is SGHDN and CDR2 is FVKESK.

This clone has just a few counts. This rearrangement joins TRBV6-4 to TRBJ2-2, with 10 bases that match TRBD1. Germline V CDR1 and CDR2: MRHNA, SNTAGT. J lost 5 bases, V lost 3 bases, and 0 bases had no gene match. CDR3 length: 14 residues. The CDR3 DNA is TGTGCCAGCAGTGAGGACAGGGGGACCGGGGAGCTGTTTTTT. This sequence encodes CASSEDRGTGELFF.

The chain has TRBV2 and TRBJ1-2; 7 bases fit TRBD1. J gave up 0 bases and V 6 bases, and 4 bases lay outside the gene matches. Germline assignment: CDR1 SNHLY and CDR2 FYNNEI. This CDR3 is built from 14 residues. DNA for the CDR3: TGTGCCAGCAGGATGGGACAGACTAACTATGGCTACACCTTC. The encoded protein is CASRMGQTNYGYTF.

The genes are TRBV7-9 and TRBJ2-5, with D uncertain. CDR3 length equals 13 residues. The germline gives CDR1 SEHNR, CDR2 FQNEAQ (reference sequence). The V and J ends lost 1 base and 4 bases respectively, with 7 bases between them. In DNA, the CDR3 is TGTGCCAGCAGCTTAGATCAGTTAGAGACCCAGTACTTC. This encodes CASSLDQLETQYF. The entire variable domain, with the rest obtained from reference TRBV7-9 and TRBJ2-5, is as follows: DTGVSQNPRHKITKRGQNVTFRCDPISEHNRLYWYRQTLGQGPEFLTYFQNEAQLEKSRLLSDRFSAERPKGSFSTLEIQRTEQGDSAMYLCASSLDQLETQYFGPGTRLLVL.

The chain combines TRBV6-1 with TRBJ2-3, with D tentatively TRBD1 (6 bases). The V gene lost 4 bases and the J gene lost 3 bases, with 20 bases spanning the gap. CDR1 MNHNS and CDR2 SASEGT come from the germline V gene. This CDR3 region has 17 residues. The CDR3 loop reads CASSVPASGRGTDTQYF. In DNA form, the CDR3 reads TGTGCCAGCAGTGTCCCTGCGAGTGGCAGGGGAACAGATACGCAGTATTTT.

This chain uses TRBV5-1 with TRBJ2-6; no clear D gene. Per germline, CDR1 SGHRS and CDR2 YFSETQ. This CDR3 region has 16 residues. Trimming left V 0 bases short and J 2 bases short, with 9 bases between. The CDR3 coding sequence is TGCGCCAGCAGCTTGGTGTTTGGTGCTGGGGCCAACGTCCTGACTTTC. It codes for CASSLVFGAGANVLTF.

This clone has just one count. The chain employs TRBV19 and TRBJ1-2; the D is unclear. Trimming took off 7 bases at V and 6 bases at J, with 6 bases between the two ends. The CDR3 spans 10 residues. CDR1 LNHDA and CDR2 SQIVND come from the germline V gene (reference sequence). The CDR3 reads CASMGDGYTF. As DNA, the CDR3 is TGTGCCAGTATGGGAGATGGCTACACCTTC.

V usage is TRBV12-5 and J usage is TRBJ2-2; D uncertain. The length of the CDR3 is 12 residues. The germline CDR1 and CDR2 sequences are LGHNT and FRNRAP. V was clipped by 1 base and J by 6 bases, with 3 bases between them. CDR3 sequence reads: CASGLAPGELFF. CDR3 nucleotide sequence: TGTGCTAGTGGTTTGGCCCCCGGGGAGCTGTTTTTT.

This CDR3 reads CAISESGGTSGTPYEQYF. CDR3 DNA sequence: TGTGCCATCAGTGAGTCCGGGGGGACTAGCGGGACGCCCTACGAGCAGTACTTC. This chain uses TRBV10-3 with TRBJ2-7; 13 bases agree with TRBD2. This CDR3 is built from 18 residues. Trimming cost V 0 bases and J 2 bases; bases outside gene matches: 7. Germline CDR1 and CDR2: ENHRY and SYGVKD.